This paragraph covers one T cell receptor (beta chain) sequence. What it binds is not known. V was shortened by 6 bases and J by 5 bases, with 7 bases between the two germline ends. Germline V gives CDR1 SNHLY, CDR2 FYNNEI. The CDR3 totals 11 residues. These data originate in a study of T cell responses to AZD1222 COVID-19 vaccine. Sequencing was performed with immunoSEQ multiplex PCR; in TCRdb, only in-frame clones are kept and a portion is missing. The repertoire holds about 120,000 clones, with approximately 88% as singletons. General study findings and limits: Spike-specific TCRs gained breadth and depth after people received two AZD1222 doses. Dominant at 160-218 and 743-854, vaccine-associated CD4 TCRs also spanned spike.

The V gene is TRBV2, the J gene TRBJ2-5; no clear D gene. This sample comprised peripheral blood, obtained 28 days after the second AZD1222 dose. The source is an adult who received the AZD1222 COVID-19 vaccine. CDR3 sequence reads: CASSQAETQYF. The CDR3, as DNA: TGTGCCAGCAGCCAAGCCGAGACCCAGTACTTC.